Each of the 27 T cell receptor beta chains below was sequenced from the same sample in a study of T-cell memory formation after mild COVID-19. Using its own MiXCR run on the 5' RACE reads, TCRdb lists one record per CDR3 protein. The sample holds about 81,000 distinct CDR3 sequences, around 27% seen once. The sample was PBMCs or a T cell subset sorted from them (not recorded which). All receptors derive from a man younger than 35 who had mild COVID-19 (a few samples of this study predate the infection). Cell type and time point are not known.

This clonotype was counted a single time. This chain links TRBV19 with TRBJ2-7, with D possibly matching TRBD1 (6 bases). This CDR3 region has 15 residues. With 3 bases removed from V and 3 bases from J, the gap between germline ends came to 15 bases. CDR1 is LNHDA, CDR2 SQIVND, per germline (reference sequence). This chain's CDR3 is CASSMGAGGNYEQYV. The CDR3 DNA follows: TGTGCCAGTAGTATGGGGGCCGGCGGAAACTACGAGCAGTACGTC.

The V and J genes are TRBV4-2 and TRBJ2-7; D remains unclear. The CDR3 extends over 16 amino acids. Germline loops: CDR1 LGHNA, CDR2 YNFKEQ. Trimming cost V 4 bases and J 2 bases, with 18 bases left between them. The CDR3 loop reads CASSRRPECRTYEQYV. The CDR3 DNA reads TGTGCCAGCAGCCGAAGACCCGAGTGTAGAACCTACGAGCAGTACGTC.

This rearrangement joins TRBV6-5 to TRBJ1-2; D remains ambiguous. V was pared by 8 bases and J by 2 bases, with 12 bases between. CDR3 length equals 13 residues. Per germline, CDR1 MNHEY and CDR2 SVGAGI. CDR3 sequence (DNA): TGTGCCAGCGCCCTGACATCGAACTATGGCTACACCTTC. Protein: CASALTSNYGYTF.

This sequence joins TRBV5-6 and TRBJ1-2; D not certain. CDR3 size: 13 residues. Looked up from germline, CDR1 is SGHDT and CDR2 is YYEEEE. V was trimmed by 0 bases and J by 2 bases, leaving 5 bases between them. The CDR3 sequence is CASSLEGNYGYTF. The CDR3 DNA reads TGTGCCAGCAGCTTGGAAGGGAACTATGGCTACACCTTC.

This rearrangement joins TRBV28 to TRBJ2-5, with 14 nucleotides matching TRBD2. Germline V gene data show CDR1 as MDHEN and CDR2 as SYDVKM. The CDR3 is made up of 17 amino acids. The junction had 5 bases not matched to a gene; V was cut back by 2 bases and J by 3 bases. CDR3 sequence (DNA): TGTGCCAGCAGTTTACGAGGGGGACTAGCGGGGGAAGAGACCCAGTACTTC. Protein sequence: CASSLRGGLAGEETQYF.

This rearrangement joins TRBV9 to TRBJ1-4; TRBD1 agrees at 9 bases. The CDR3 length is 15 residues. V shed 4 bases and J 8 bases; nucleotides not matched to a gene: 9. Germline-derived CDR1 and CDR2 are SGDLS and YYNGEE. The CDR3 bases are TGTGCCAGCAGCCCATGGGGACAGGGTGGAGAAAAACTGTTTTTT. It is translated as CASSPWGQGGEKLFF.

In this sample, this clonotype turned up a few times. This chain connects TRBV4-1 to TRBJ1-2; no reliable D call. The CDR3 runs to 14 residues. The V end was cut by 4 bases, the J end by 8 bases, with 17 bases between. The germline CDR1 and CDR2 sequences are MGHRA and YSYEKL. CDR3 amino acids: CASSPRAIAGGYTF. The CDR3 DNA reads TGCGCCAGCAGCCCGCGGGCCATCGCGGGAGGCTACACCTTC.

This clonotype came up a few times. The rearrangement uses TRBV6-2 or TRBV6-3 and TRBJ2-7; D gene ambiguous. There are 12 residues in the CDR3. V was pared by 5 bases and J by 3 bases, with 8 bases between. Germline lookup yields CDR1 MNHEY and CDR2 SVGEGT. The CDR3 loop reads CASSPDVYEQYV. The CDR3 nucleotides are TGTGCCAGCAGTCCGGACGTCTACGAGCAGTACGTC.

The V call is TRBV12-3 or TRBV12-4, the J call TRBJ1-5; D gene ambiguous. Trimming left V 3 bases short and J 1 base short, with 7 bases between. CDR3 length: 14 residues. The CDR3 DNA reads TGTGCCAGCAGTTTTTCCGACAGCAATCAGCCCCAGCATTTT. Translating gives CASSFSDSNQPQHF.

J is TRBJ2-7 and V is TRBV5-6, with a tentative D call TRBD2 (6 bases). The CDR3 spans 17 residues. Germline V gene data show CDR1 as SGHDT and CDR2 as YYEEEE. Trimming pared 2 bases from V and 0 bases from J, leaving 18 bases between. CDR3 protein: CASSFRGRRGSSYEQYV. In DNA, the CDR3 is TGTGCCAGCAGCTTTCGCGGGCGGAGGGGAAGCTCCTACGAGCAGTACGTC.

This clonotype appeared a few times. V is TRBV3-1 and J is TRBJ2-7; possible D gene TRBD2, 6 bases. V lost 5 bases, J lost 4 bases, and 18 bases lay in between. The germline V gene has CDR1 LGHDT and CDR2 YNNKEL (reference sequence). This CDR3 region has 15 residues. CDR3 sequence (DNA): TGTGCCAGCAGCGACCCCCGACTAGGGTTATACGAGCAGTACTTC. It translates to CASSDPRLGLYEQYF.

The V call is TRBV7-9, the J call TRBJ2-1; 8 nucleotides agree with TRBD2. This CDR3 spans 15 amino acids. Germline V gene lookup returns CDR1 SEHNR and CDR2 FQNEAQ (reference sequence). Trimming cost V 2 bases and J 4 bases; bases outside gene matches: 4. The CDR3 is CASSLTASGYNEQFF. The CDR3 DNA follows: TGTGCCAGCAGCTTAACTGCTAGCGGGTACAATGAGCAGTTCTTC.

In DNA, the CDR3 is TGCAGTGTTCCGCCGGGGGAAACCTACAATGAGCAGTTCTTC. Translation: CSVPPGETYNEQFF. The chain combines TRBV20-1 with TRBJ2-1, with D tentatively TRBD2 (6 bases). CDR3 length equals 14 residues. V lost 7 bases to trimming and J lost 2 bases, with 15 bases between them. Germline V gene sequence: CDR1 DFQATT, CDR2 SNEGSKA (reference sequence).

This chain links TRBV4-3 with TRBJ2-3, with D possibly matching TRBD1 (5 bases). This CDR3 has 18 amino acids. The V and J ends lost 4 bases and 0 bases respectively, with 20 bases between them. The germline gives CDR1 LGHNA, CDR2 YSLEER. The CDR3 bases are TGCGCCAGCAGCCCCCTAAGCCAGGGTCGACCTAGCACAGATACGCAGTATTTT. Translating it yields CASSPLSQGRPSTDTQYF.

The CDR3 protein is CASSLKIYEQYF. The CDR3 coding sequence is TGTGCCAGCAGTTTGAAGATCTACGAGCAGTACTTC. The chain recombines TRBV12-3 or TRBV12-4 with TRBJ2-7; D ambiguous. The V and J ends lost 3 bases and 3 bases respectively, with 6 bases between them. The CDR3 has 12 amino acids.

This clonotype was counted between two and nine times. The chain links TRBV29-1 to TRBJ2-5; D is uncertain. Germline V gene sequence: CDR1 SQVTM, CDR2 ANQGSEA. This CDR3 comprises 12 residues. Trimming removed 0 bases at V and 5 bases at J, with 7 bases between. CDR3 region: CSVEEGKETQYF. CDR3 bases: TGCAGCGTTGAAGAGGGGAAGGAGACCCAGTACTTC.

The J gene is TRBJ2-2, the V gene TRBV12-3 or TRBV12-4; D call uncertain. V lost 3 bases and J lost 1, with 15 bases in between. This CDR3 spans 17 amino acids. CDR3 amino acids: CASSFPRAELNTGELFF. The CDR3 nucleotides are TGTGCCAGCAGTTTCCCCCGGGCAGAGCTGAACACCGGGGAGCTGTTTTTT.

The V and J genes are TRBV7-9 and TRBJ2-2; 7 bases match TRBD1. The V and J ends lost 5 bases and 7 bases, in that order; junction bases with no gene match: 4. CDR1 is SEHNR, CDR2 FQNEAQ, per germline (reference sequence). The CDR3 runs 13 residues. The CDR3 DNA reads TGTGCCAGCAGCGCCCAGGGGGTCGGGGAGCTGTTTTTT. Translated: CASSAQGVGELFF.

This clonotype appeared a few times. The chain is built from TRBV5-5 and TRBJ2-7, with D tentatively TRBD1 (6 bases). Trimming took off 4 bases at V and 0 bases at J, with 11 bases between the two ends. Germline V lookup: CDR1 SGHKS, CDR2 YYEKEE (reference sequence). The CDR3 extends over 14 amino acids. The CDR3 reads CASSRTETSYEQYF. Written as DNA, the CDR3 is TGTGCCAGCAGCCGGACAGAGACCTCCTACGAGCAGTACTTC.

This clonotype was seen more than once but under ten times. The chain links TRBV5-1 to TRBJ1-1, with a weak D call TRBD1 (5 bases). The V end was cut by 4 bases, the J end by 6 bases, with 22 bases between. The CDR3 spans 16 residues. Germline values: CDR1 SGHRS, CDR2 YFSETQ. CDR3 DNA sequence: TGCGCCAGCAGCATAGACCCCGGGGCAGGGCTCTCTGAAGCTTTCTTT. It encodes CASSIDPGAGLSEAFF.

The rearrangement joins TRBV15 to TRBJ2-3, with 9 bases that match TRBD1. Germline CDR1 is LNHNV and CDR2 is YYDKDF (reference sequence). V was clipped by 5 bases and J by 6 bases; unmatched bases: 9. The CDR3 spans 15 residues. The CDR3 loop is CATSGLQGARDTQYF. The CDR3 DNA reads TGTGCCACCAGCGGATTACAGGGGGCGCGGGATACGCAGTATTTT.

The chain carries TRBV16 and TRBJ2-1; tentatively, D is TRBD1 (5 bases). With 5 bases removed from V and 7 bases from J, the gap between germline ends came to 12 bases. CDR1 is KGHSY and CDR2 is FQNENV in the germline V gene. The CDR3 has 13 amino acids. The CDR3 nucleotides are TGTGCCAGCAGCGGGGCTAGTAAGAATGAGCAGTTCTTC. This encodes CASSGASKNEQFF.

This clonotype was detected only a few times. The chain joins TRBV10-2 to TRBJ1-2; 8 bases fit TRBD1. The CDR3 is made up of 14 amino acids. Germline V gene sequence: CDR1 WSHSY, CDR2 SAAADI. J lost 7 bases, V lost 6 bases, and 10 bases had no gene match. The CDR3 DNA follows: TGCGCCAGCAGGGGAGGACAGGGTGTCTCTGGCTACACCTTC. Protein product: CASRGGQGVSGYTF.

CDR3 residues: CATSATAQETQYF. The DNA for the CDR3 is TGTGCCACCAGCGCGACAGCCCAAGAGACCCAGTACTTC. The rearrangement links TRBV24-1 to TRBJ2-5; D perhaps matches TRBD1 (5 bases). CDR1 is KGHDR and CDR2 is SFDVKD in the germline V gene. The germline V and J ends were trimmed by 7 bases and 1 base, with 9 bases remaining between them. This CDR3 is built from 13 residues.

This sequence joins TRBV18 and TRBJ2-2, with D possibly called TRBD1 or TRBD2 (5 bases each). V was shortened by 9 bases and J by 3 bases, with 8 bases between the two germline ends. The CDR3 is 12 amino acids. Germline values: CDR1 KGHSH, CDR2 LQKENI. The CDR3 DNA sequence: TGTGCCAGTCGAGGGGACACCGGGGAGCTGTTTTTT. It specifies CASRGDTGELFF.

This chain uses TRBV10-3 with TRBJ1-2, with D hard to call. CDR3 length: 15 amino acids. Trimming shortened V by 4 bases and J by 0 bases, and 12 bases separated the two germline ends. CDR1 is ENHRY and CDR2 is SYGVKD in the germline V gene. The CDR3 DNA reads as TGTGCCATCAGTGTGGAAGGAAAGCCTAACTATGGCTACACCTTC. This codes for CAISVEGKPNYGYTF.

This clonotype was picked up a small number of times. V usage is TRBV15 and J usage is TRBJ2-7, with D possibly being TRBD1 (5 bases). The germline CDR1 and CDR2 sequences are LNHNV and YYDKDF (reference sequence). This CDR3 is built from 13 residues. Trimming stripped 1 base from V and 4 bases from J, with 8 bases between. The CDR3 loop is CATSRAPGYEQYV. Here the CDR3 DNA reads TGTGCCACCAGCAGAGCCCCAGGGTACGAGCAGTACGTC.